This TCR beta chain is from a study of sequential checkpoint blockade in melanoma. In the study overall: Each arm's sequence ended with maintenance nivolumab.

The treatment denotes: randomized to nivolumab then ipilimumab (arm A) or the reverse (arm B). None of the patients previously received DNA-damaging chemotherapy. PBMC sorting kept live CD3+CD8+ cells without CD19 or CD56. Germline V lookup: CDR1 LGHNA, CDR2 YSLEER. The CDR3 totals 17 residues. V was pared by 0 bases and J by 6 bases, with 10 bases of the junction left unmatched. Using immunoSEQ multiplex PCR, the repertoire was profiled, and TCRdb retains in-frame clones only, with some absent. The repertoire holds roughly 34,000 clones, with around 88% as singletons. J is TRBJ1-4 and V is TRBV4-3; 7 bases match TRBD1. Sequences were derived from CD8+ T cells sorted from blood (inferred from file names), sampled from a patient given nivolumab and ipilimumab in sequence. The sequence was obtained from a human donor with melanoma. In DNA form, the CDR3 reads TGCGCCAGCAGCCAAGAGATCTCCGGGACAGTCGATGAAAAACTGTTTTTT. It codes for CASSQEISGTVDEKLFF.